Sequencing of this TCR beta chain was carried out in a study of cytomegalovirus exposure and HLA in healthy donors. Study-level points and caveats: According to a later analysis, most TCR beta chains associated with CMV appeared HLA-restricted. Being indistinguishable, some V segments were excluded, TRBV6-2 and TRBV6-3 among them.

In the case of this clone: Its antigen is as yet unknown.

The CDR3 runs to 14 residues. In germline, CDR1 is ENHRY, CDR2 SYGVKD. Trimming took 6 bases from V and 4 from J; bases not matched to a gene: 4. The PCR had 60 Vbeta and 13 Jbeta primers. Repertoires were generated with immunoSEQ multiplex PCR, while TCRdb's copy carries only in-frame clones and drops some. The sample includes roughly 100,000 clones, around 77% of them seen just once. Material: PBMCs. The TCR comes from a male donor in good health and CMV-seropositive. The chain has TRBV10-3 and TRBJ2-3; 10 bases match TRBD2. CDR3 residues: CAIRASGSSDTQYF. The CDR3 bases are TGTGCCATCAGAGCTAGCGGGAGCTCAGATACGCAGTATTTT.